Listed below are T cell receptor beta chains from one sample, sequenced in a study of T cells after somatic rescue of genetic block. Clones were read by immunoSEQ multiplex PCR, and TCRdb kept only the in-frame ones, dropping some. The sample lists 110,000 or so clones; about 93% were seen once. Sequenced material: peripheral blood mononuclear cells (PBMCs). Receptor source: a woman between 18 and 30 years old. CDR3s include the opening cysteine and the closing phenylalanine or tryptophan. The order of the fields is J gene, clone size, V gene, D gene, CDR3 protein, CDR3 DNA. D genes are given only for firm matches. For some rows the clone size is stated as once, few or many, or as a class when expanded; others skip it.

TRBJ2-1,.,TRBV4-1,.,CASSQDSSVDEQFF,TGCGCCAGCAGCCAAGATTCTTCCGTCGATGAGCAGTTCTTC
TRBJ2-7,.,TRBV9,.,CASSGGKSYEQYF,TGTGCCAGCAGCGGCGGAAAGTCCTACGAGCAGTACTTC
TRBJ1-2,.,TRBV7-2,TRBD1,CASSLDNRGNYGYTF,TGTGCCAGCAGCTTAGATAACAGGGGTAACTATGGCTACACCTTC
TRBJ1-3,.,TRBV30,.,CAWSVRGGNTIYF,TGTGCCTGGAGTGTACGAGGGGGAAACACCATATATTTT
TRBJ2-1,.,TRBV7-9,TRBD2,CASSQDPAGGREFF,TGTGCCAGCAGCCAAGACCCAGCGGGGGGCCGGGAATTCTTC
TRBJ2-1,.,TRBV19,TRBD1,CASSLQGAYEQFF,TGTGCCAGTAGTTTACAGGGGGCGTATGAGCAGTTCTTC
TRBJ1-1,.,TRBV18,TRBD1,CASSLRGGRIMNTEAFF,TGTGCCAGCTCACTCAGGGGGGGGCGAATCATGAACACTGAAGCTTTCTTT
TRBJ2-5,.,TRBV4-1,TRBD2,CASSHVFTRTSAVGTQYF,TGCGCCAGCAGCCATGTATTCACGAGGACTAGCGCGGTGGGGACCCAGTACTTC
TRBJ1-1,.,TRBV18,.,CASSLRGTEAFF,TGTGCCAGTTCACTCAGAGGCACTGAAGCTTTCTTT
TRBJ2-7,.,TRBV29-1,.,CSVLSSSYEQYF,TGCAGCGTTTTGTCCAGCTCCTACGAGCAGTACTTC
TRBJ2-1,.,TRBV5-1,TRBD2,CASSSGTSGGGEQFF,TGCGCCAGCAGTTCTGGGACTAGCGGGGGTGGGGAGCAGTTCTTC
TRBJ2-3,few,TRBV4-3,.,CASSQDQRGASTDTQYF,TGCGCCAGCAGCCAAGATCAAAGAGGTGCTAGCACAGATACGCAGTATTTT
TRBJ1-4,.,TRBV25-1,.,CASSELTGTEKLFF,TGTGCCAGCAGTGAATTGACAGGCACCGAAAAACTGTTTTTT
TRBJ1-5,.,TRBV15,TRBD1,CATEPGQKNSNQPQHF,TGTGCCACCGAACCGGGACAGAAAAATAGCAATCAGCCCCAGCATTTT